This T cell receptor beta chain was documented in a study of human T cells and chemical hapten exposure. CDR1 and CDR2 (germline): SGHVS, FQNEAQ. The V end was cut by 4 bases, the J end by 13 bases, with 16 bases between. This CDR3 has 12 residues. TCRdb reanalysed the RACE reads using MiXCR and keeps one entry per CDR3 protein. Counted here are about 54,000 distinct CDR3 sequences, 7.5% to 10% occurring once; the ten biggest clones make up 1.7%. In this sample, this clonotype turned up many times. The time point here: patch test 2, 6 weeks after DPC sensitization. Treatment denoted: therapeutic diphenylcyclopropenone sensitization with weekly scalp DPC.

Material: whole blood, obtained in connection with sensitization to the hapten diphenylcyclopropenone (DPC). The chain uses TRBV7-8 and TRBJ1-1; tentatively, D is TRBD1 (6 bases). This TCR was recovered from a woman aged 45-59 years with alopecia areata. Some clones in this sample may be carry-over from other donors' samples. The DNA for the CDR3 is TGTGCCAGCAGCTCAAACAGGGCTAGGGGTTTCTTT. It encodes CASSSNRARGFF. The complete variable domain, with remaining parts taken from reference TRBV7-8 and TRBJ1-1, reads GAGVSQSPRYKVAKRGQDVALRCDPISGHVSLFWYQQALGQGPEFLTYFQNEAQLDKSGLPSDRFFAERPEGSVSTLKIQRTQQEDSAVYLCASSSNRARGFFGQGTRLTVV.